The present T cell receptor beta chain was sequenced within a study of OX40 agonist ivuxolimab in advanced cancers. Looking at the study overall: Ivuxolimab is an agonistic anti-OX40 (CD134) antibody, and patients were treated with it.

V lost 2 bases and J 2 bases, leaving 10 bases between the germline ends. Germline lookup yields CDR1 MNHEY and CDR2 SVGAGI. The CDR3 extends over 15 amino acids. Study-wide findings and caveats: Among patients with partial responses at 0.1-3.0 mg/kg, clonal expansion was among the lowest.

Repertoires were generated with immunoSEQ multiplex PCR, while TCRdb's copy carries only in-frame clones and drops some. The sample gives 45,000 to 65,000 clones, around 82% of which show up once; about 3.7% is in the top ten. Concerning this clone: Antigen specificity is unknown.

The sample consisted of CD4+ or CD8+ T cells sorted from blood, taken in a trial of the OX40 agonist ivuxolimab. This rearrangement joins TRBV6-5 to TRBJ1-5; no clear D. This receptor was identified in an adult with an advanced solid tumor such as melanoma, head and neck, liver or kidney cancer. The CDR3 is CASSYDRWGNQPQHF. DNA of the CDR3: TGTGCCAGCAGTTACGATCGATGGGGCAATCAGCCCCAGCATTTT.